This record looks at one TCR beta chain sequence and its context. Its antigen is still unknown. The data originate from a study of post-analysis software for immune sequencing data. Study-level points and caveats: The study found TRBV5-6, TRBV5-1 and TRBV20-1 among five TRBV segments more frequent in patients than controls.

Included in the TCR beta cDNA libraries were unique molecular identifiers. TCRdb reanalysed the PCR reads using MiXCR and keeps one entry per CDR3 protein. The sample yields about half a million distinct CDR3 sequences, around a third seen once. With 4 bases clipped from V and 0 bases from J, the junction kept 3 bases outside the gene matches. Germline V gene lookup returns CDR1 ENHRY and CDR2 SYGVKD. CDR3 length: 15 amino acids. Sequences were obtained from blood. This receptor was identified in a girl under 18 with multiple sclerosis. V usage is TRBV10-3 and J usage is TRBJ2-1, with 7 positions matching TRBD2. The DNA of the CDR3 is TGTGCCATCAGTGTCGGGGGGATCTCCTACAATGAGCAGTTCTTC. Protein: CAISVGGISYNEQFF.